Listed below are T cell receptor beta chains from one sample, sequenced in a study of cytomegalovirus exposure and HLA in healthy donors. Clones were sequenced by immunoSEQ multiplex PCR, and TCRdb holds only the in-frame ones, with some missing. The sample lists 36,000 or so clones, 65% to 90% seen once, with 3.6% in the top ten. Sequenced sample: PBMCs. The receptors derive from a woman between 18 and 29 years old in good health and CMV-seronegative. Each CDR3 is given with its conserved first and last residue. Fields, in order: V gene, D gene, J gene, clone size, CDR3 DNA, CDR3 protein. D genes are given only for firm matches. Not all rows give a size; the values are once, few, many and, for expanded clones, a class.

TRBV5-1	TRBD1	TRBJ2-1	-	TGCGCCAGCAGCTTGGGGCCGAGACAGGGCTCCCATGAGCAGTTCTTC	CASSLGPRQGSHEQFF
TRBV5-6	-	TRBJ2-7	few	TGTGCCAGCAGCTTGGCTGCGGGACCCTCCTACGAGCAGTACTTC	CASSLAAGPSYEQYF
TRBV6-5	-	TRBJ2-1	-	TGTGCCAGCAGTTTGAGAGGTTTACGCAATGAGCAGTTCTTC	CASSLRGLRNEQFF
TRBV7-2	TRBD1	TRBJ2-5	-	TGTGCCAGCAGCTTAGGACAGGGGGGACAAGAGACCCAGTACTTC	CASSLGQGGQETQYF
TRBV6-6	TRBD2	TRBJ2-1	-	TGTGCCAGCATCCACAGAGGGACTAGCGGATTTAATGAGCAGTTCTTC	CASIHRGTSGFNEQFF
TRBV6-1	TRBD2	TRBJ2-1	-	TGTGCCAGCAGTGCTGCGGGAGGGTCCTACAATGAGCAGTTCTTC	CASSAAGGSYNEQFF
TRBV7-2	-	TRBJ2-3	-	TGTGCCAGCAGATTTACCCCGACTAGGTTTGAAGATACGCAGTATTTT	CASRFTPTRFEDTQYF
TRBV5-1	-	TRBJ1-2	-	TGCGCCAGCAGCTTGTTGGGAGACGGCTACACCTTC	CASSLLGDGYTF
TRBV7-6	TRBD2	TRBJ2-2	-	TGTGCCAGCAGCTCTGGAGTCGGGGGGGCCCGGGAAATGTTTTTT	CASSSGVGGAREMFF
TRBV27	-	TRBJ1-2	few	TGTGCCAGCAGTTTATCGGGGCCACGATATGGCTACACCTTC	CASSLSGPRYGYTF
TRBV2	-	TRBJ2-1	-	TGTGCCAGCAGTGAAAGCGGATTCTCCTACAATGAGCAGTTCTTC	CASSESGFSYNEQFF
TRBV7-7	-	TRBJ2-7	once	TGTGCCAGCAGCCCAGGGGCCGGGGAGCAGTACTTC	CASSPGAGEQYF
TRBV30	TRBD1	TRBJ1-5	-	TGTGCCTGGAGTCACCGGACAGGGGGCTCCCAGCCCCAGCATTTT	CAWSHRTGGSQPQHF
TRBV6-1	TRBD2	TRBJ2-1	-	TGTGCCAGCAGTGATGAGAGCGGGAGATACAATGAGCAGTTCTTC	CASSDESGRYNEQFF
TRBV7-2	TRBD2	TRBJ2-7	-	TGTGCCAGCAGCTATTACGGGACTAGCGGCGAGCAGTACTTC	CASSYYGTSGEQYF
TRBV11-1	TRBD2	TRBJ2-7	once	TGTGCCAGCAGCCCCAGACTAGCGTCCGAGCAGTACTTC	CASSPRLASEQYF
TRBV6-5	TRBD1	TRBJ2-7	-	TGTGCCAGCAGTCGCGGGACAGGGAGCTACGAGCAGTACTTC	CASSRGTGSYEQYF
TRBV2	TRBD1	TRBJ1-2	-	TGTGCCAGCAGTGAACTCGGGACAGGGGGGCCCAGTGGCTACACCTTC	CASSELGTGGPSGYTF
TRBV7-9	TRBD1	TRBJ2-5	-	TGTGCCAGCAGCTTAGGGACAGGGCAAGAGACCCAGTACTTC	CASSLGTGQETQYF
TRBV30	-	TRBJ1-1	once	TGTGCCTGGATAATGGGTCGGCGGGGCACTGAAGCTTTCTTT	CAWIMGRRGTEAFF
TRBV6-5	TRBD2	TRBJ2-7	-	TGTGCCAGCAGTTACCTGGCGGGGGGGAATTACGAGCAGTACTTC	CASSYLAGGNYEQYF
TRBV11-2	-	TRBJ1-2	-	TGTGCCAGCAGCGCAACTCCGGACAGTCGTTTCTATGGCTACACCTTC	CASSATPDSRFYGYTF
TRBV4-1	-	TRBJ1-2	-	TGCGCCAGCAGCCAAGAAGTAGGCAGGAACTATGGCTACACCTTC	CASSQEVGRNYGYTF
TRBV29-1	-	TRBJ1-5	-	TGCAGCGTTGGTCAGGGCTATCAGCCCCAGCATTTT	CSVGQGYQPQHF
TRBV7-2	-	TRBJ1-2	-	TGTGCCAGCAGCTTAGGTCGAGTCTATGGCTACACCTTC	CASSLGRVYGYTF
TRBV2	TRBD1	TRBJ1-1	-	TGTGCCAGCCGACAGGGGAACACTGAAGCTTTCTTT	CASRQGNTEAFF
TRBV7-2	TRBD2	TRBJ2-7	-	TGTGCCAGCAGCTCGGGGACTAGCGGGAATTCCTTCTACGAGCAGTACTTC	CASSSGTSGNSFYEQYF
TRBV27	TRBD2	TRBJ2-5	-	TGTGCCAGCAGTTTGCGGCTAGCGGGACAAGAGACCCAGTACTTC	CASSLRLAGQETQYF